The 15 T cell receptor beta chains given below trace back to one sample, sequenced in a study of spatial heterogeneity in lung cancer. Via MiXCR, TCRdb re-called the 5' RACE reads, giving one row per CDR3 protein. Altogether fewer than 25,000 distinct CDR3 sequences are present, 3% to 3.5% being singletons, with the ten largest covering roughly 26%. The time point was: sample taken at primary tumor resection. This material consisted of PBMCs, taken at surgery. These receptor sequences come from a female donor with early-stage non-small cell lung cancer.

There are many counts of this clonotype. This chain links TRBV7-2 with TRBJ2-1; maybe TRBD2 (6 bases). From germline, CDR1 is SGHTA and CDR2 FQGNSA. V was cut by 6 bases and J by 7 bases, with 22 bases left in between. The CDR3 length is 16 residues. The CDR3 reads CASSPPNGRRNNEQFF. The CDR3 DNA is TGTGCCAGCAGTCCGCCGAACGGGAGAAGGAATAATGAGCAGTTCTTC.

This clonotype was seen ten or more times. The DNA of the CDR3 is TGTGCCAGCAGCCCGCACAGGATGAGCTCCTACAATGAGCAGTTCTTC. It specifies CASSPHRMSSYNEQFF. The chain carries TRBV7-8 and TRBJ2-1, with D perhaps matching TRBD1 (5 bases). Trimming removed 5 bases at V and 0 bases at J, with 14 bases between. The CDR3 is made up of 16 amino acids. The germline V gene has CDR1 SGHVS and CDR2 FQNEAQ.

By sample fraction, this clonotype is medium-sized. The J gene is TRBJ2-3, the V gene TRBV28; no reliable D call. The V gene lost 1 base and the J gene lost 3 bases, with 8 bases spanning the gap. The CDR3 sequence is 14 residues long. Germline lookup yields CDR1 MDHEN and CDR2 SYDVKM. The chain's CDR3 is CASSLSQETDTQYF. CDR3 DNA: TGTGCCAGCAGTTTATCGCAGGAAACAGATACGCAGTATTTT.

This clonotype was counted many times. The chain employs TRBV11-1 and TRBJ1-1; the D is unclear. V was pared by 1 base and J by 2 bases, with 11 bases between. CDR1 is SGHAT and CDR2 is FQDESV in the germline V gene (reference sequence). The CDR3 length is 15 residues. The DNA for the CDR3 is TGTGCCAGCAGCTTAGAGGCCGCGGATAACACTGAAGCTTTCTTT. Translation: CASSLEAADNTEAFF. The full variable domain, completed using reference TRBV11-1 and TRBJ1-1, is EAEVAQSPRYKITEKSQAVAFWCDPISGHATLYWYRQILGQGPELLVQFQDESVVDDSQLPKDRFSAERLKGVDSTLKIQPAELGDSAMYLCASSLEAADNTEAFFGQGTRLTVV.

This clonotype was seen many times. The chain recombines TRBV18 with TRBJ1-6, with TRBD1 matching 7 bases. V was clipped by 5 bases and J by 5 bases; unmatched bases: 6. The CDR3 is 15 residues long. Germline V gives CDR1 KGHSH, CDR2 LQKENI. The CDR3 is CASSRGDRDNSPLHF. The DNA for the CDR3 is TGTGCCAGCTCAAGAGGGGACAGAGATAATTCACCCCTCCACTTT.

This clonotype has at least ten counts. This CDR3 reads CASSEDPRETYEQYF. As DNA, the CDR3 is TGTGCCAGCAGTGAAGACCCGCGGGAGACCTACGAGCAGTACTTC. The gene calls are TRBV2 and TRBJ2-7, with 7 bases identical to TRBD2. CDR3 size: 15 residues. Germline V gene lookup returns CDR1 SNHLY and CDR2 FYNNEI. V gave up 1 base and J gave up 2 bases; unmatched junction bases: 5.

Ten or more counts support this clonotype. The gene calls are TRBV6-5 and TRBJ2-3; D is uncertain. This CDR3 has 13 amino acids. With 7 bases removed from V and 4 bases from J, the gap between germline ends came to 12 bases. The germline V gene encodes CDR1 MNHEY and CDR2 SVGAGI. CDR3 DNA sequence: TGTGCCAGCACCCCCCGCGACCCAGATACGCAGTATTTT. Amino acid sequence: CASTPRDPDTQYF.

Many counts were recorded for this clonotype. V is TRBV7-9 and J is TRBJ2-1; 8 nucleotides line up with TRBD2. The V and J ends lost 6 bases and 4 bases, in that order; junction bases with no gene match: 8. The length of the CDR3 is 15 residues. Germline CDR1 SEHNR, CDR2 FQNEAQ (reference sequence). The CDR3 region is CASRPSGSGYNEQFF. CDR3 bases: TGTGCCAGCAGACCCAGCGGGAGCGGTTACAATGAGCAGTTCTTC.

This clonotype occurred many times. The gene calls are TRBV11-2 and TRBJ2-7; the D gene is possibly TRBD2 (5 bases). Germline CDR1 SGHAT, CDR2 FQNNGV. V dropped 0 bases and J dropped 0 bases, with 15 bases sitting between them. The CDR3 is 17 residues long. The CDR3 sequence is CASSLELASSSSYEQYF. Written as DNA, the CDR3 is TGTGCCAGCAGCTTAGAGTTGGCTAGCTCTAGCTCCTACGAGCAGTACTTC.

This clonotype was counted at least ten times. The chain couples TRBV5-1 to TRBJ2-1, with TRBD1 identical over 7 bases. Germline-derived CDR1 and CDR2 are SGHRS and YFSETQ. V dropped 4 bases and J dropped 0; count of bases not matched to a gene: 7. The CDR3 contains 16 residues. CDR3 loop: CASSGGQLLSYNEQFF. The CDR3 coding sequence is TGCGCCAGCAGCGGGGGACAGCTACTCTCCTACAATGAGCAGTTCTTC.

CDR3 nucleotides: TGTGCCAGCAGCCTTGGACAGGGCTTTCAGCCCCAGCATTTT. This sequence encodes CASSLGQGFQPQHF. The genes are TRBV7-9 and TRBJ1-5; 8 positions agree with TRBD1. Looked up from germline, CDR1 is SEHNR and CDR2 is FQNEAQ (reference sequence). The trim removed 5 bases at V and 6 bases at J, leaving 6 bases unmatched. The CDR3 sequence is 14 residues long.

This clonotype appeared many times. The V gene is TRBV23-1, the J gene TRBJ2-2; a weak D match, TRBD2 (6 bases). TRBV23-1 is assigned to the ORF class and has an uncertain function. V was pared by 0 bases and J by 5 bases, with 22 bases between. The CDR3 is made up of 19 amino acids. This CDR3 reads CASSQSTTPRTTLTGELFF. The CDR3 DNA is TGCGCCAGCAGTCAATCGACAACCCCTAGGACTACTCTGACCGGGGAGCTGTTTTTT.

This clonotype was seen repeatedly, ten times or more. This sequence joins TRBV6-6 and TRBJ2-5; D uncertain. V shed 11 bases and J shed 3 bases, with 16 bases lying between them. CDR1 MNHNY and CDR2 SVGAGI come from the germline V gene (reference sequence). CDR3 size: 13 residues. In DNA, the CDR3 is TGTGCCGGCGCCATGGGCGGAAAAGAGACCCAGTACTTC. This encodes CAGAMGGKETQYF.

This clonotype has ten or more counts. The CDR3 DNA reads TGTGCCAGCAGCCCAACGGGGGTTGGAAACACCATATATTTT. This codes for CASSPTGVGNTIYF. The chain has TRBV3-1 and TRBJ1-3, with D perhaps matching TRBD1 (5 bases). Per germline, CDR1 LGHDT and CDR2 YNNKEL (reference sequence). The CDR3 length is 14 residues. V was clipped by 4 bases and J by 3 bases, with 10 bases between them.

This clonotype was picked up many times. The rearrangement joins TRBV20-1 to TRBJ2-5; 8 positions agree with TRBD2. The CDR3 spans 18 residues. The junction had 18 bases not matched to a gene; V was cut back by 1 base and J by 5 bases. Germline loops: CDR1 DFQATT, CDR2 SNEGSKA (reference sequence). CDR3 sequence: CSARGLGLSGSMDETQYF. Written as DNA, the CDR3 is TGCAGTGCTAGAGGCCTAGGTCTAAGCGGGAGCATGGACGAGACCCAGTACTTC.